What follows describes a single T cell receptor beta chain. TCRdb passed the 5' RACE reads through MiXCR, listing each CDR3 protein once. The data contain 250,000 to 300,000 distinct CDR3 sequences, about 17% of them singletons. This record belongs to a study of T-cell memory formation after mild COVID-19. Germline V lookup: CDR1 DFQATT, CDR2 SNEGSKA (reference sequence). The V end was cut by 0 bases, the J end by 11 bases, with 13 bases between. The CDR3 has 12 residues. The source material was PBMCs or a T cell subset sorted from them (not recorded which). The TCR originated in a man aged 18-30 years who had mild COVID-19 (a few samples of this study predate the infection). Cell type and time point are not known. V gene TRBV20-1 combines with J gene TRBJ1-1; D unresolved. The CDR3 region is CSARDILREAFF. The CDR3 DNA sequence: TGCAGTGCTAGAGATATTTTGCGGGAGGCTTTCTTT.